This T cell receptor beta chain is from a study of PD-1 blockade in classical Hodgkin lymphoma. Following autologous stem cell transplantation, relapse occurred in every patient, and exposure to brentuximab vedotin varied. The study isolated CD8+ T cells from thawed PBMCs by magnetic negative selection. Losses at the gene ends were 0 bases for V and 4 bases for J; bases not matched to a gene: 8. CDR3 size: 19 residues. Looked up from germline, CDR1 is LGHNA and CDR2 is YNFKEQ. Some clones are missing from TCRdb's copy, which holds only in-frame ones; the method was immunoSEQ multiplex PCR. The sample has some 2,700 clones; under 85% are singletons.

The source material was CD8+ T cells from blood, sampled at baseline. The receptor was derived from a human donor with classical Hodgkin lymphoma. The J gene is TRBJ2-2, the V gene TRBV4-2; TRBD2 matches at 13 bases. The CDR3 here is CASSQDSIGLAGVTGELFF. The CDR3 nucleotides are TGTGCCAGCAGCCAAGATTCAATCGGACTAGCGGGAGTCACCGGGGAGCTGTTTTTT.